The source of this TCR beta chain is a study of blood T cell repertoires in COVID-19. Study-wide background: Acute and convalescent COVID-19 samples came from the United States, Italy and Spain. PBMCs, B-cell-depleted T cells, or T cells provided the cDNA or gDNA that made up the material.

The ends lost 5 bases at V and 6 bases at J; junction bases unmatched: 10. CDR3 size: 15 residues. Germline V gene lookup returns CDR1 SEHNR and CDR2 FQNEAQ (reference sequence). Original processing methods: Amplification of reference gene primers was used by the study to estimate nucleated cell counts. Clones were sequenced by immunoSEQ multiplex PCR, and TCRdb holds only the in-frame ones, with some missing. That table furnishes V, J and clone size, whereas the DNA furnished D and trimming. This sample carries 100,000 to 150,000 clones, roughly nine tenths of them seen once, and the ten largest clones take approximately 27%. This clone was counted once.

Sequenced input: peripheral blood. The chain couples TRBV7-9 to TRBJ2-1; 7 bases are shared with TRBD2. The sequence was collected from a man between 65 and 80 years old with active or convalescent COVID-19. The CDR3 reads CASSPGGGGRNEQFF. Written as DNA, the CDR3 is TGTGCCAGCAGCCCGGGGGGAGGAGGACGCAATGAGCAGTTCTTC.